A single sample gave rise to the 8 T cell receptor beta chains below, sequenced in a study of T cells in Graves' hyperthyroidism and ophthalmopathy. Amplification of TCR beta CDR3 regions was performed using RNA transcripts as template. First-round RT-PCR of the TCR CDR3 relied on the HTBI primer set. TCRdb processed the multiplex PCR reads anew with MiXCR; each CDR3 protein has one entry. Of a few hundred thousand distinct CDR3 sequences in the sample, roughly 25% were seen once. The sample was blood. The receptors originated from a man aged 50-60 years with Graves' hyperthyroidism.

This clonotype has a handful of counts. This chain uses TRBV2 with TRBJ1-1; weak D call: TRBD1 (5 bases). V was pared by 4 bases and J by 8 bases, with 14 bases between. Looked up from germline, CDR1 is SNHLY and CDR2 is FYNNEI. This CDR3 has 13 residues. This chain's CDR3 is CASSGSREMEAFF. The CDR3 DNA reads as TGTGCCAGCAGTGGATCCAGGGAAATGGAAGCTTTCTTT.

The CDR3 region has the DNA TGCGCCAGCAGCCTAGAGGGACAAGATAACTATGGCTACACCTTC. It is translated as CASSLEGQDNYGYTF. The chain has TRBV5-1 and TRBJ1-2; D may be TRBD1 (6 bases). Trimming removed 4 bases at V and 1 base at J, with 14 bases between. The CDR3 extends over 15 amino acids. Looked up from germline, CDR1 is SGHRS and CDR2 is YFSETQ.

This clonotype has at least ten counts. The V call is TRBV3-1, the J call TRBJ1-2, with 8 bases that match TRBD1. This CDR3 is built from 13 residues. V was pared by 1 base and J by 7 bases, with 2 bases of the junction left unmatched. The germline V gene has CDR1 LGHDT and CDR2 YNNKEL (reference sequence). CDR3 sequence: CASSQGTGLGYTF. Here the CDR3 DNA reads TGTGCCAGCAGCCAAGGGACAGGGCTTGGCTACACCTTC.

This clonotype was observed many times. The rearrangement joins TRBV7-9 to TRBJ2-1; the D call may be TRBD1 or TRBD2 (5 bases each). V was trimmed by 3 bases and J by 6 bases, leaving 15 bases between them. Per germline, CDR1 SEHNR and CDR2 FQNEAQ (reference sequence). The CDR3 is 15 residues long. For the CDR3, the DNA is TGTGCCAGCAGCTTCGCCGGGACCTTAATCAATGAGCAGTTCTTC. As protein: CASSFAGTLINEQFF.

This clonotype was counted only a few times. The CDR3 spells CASSSDENIQYF. The CDR3 DNA sequence: TGTGCCAGCAGTTCGGACGAAAACATTCAGTACTTC. The V call is TRBV12-3 or TRBV12-4, the J call TRBJ2-4; D gene uncertain. This CDR3 region has 12 residues. V was cut by 4 bases and J by 5 bases, with 6 bases left in between.

The chain recombines TRBV7-2 with TRBJ2-2, with TRBD2 matching 7 bases. J lost 6 bases, V lost 0 bases, and 7 bases had no gene match. The germline gives CDR1 SGHTA, CDR2 FQGNSA. This CDR3 has 16 residues. The CDR3 coding sequence is TGTGCCAGCAGCTTAGCGGGGGGGAGTCCACCCGGGGAGCTGTTTTTT. This encodes CASSLAGGSPPGELFF.

The chain joins TRBV6-1 to TRBJ1-5, with unresolved D. The germline gives CDR1 MNHNS, CDR2 SASEGT. This CDR3 contains 15 residues. V gave up 7 bases and J gave up 3 bases, with 16 bases separating them. In nucleotides, the CDR3 is TGTGCCAGCACCCAAGGCGGAGCCACCAATCAGCCCCAGCATTTT. Translated, it gives CASTQGGATNQPQHF.

The rearrangement uses TRBV12-3 or TRBV12-4 and TRBJ2-2, with D unresolved. Trimming stripped 2 bases from V and 6 bases from J, with 7 bases between. CDR3 length equals 13 residues. The CDR3 is CASSLRVSGELFF. Here the CDR3 DNA reads TGTGCCAGCAGTTTACGGGTCTCCGGGGAGCTGTTTTTT.